Described below is a single T cell receptor (beta chain) sequence and its context. The entry originates in a study of blood T cell repertoires in COVID-19. For the study at large: Acute and convalescent COVID-19 specimens originated in the United States, Italy and Spain.

Measured with immunoSEQ multiplex PCR; TCRdb has only the in-frame clones, and not every one. The table lists some 350,000 clones, around 80% of them singletons, with 2.5% to 3.5% in the top ten. The CDR3 consists of 14 residues. J gave up 13 bases and V 6 bases, and 13 bases lay outside the gene matches. Per germline, CDR1 SGHNT and CDR2 YYREEE (reference sequence). The chain recombines TRBV5-4 with TRBJ1-6; the match to TRBD1 covers 7 bases. The receptor was derived from a man aged 30 to 45 with active or convalescent COVID-19. What was sequenced was peripheral blood. The CDR3 is CASTSMRDSRPLHF. CDR3 bases: TGTGCCAGCACCTCAATGCGGGACAGCCGGCCCCTCCACTTT.